Below, 20 T cell receptor beta chains from the same sample are listed, as sequenced in a study of blood T cell repertoires in COVID-19. Assay used: immunoSEQ multiplex PCR; TCRdb lists only in-frame clones, some missing. The sample consists of under 150,000 clones, 76% of them appearing once. Sequencing was performed on peripheral blood. These receptor sequences come from a man aged 55 to 70 with acute or convalescent COVID-19.

The chain has TRBV5-6 and TRBJ2-1, with 7 bases lining up with TRBD2. Germline-derived CDR1 and CDR2 are SGHDT and YYEEEE. There are 18 residues in the CDR3. J gave up 0 bases and V 3 bases, and 12 bases lay outside the gene matches. The CDR3 spells CASSSPFTSDPSYNEQFF. CDR3 DNA sequence: TGTGCCAGCAGCTCCCCGTTTACTAGCGACCCCTCCTACAATGAGCAGTTCTTC.

V gene TRBV18 combines with J gene TRBJ2-5, with TRBD1 matching 8 bases. Looked up from germline, CDR1 is KGHSH and CDR2 is LQKENI. V shed 6 bases, J shed 3 bases, and the junction held 9 bases outside the gene matches. The CDR3 runs 15 residues. CDR3 loop: CASSRPGGEKETQYF. In DNA form, the CDR3 reads TGTGCCAGCTCCCGGCCAGGGGGCGAAAAAGAGACCCAGTACTTC.

The V gene is TRBV28, the J gene TRBJ2-5; 7 positions agree with TRBD1. V shed 4 bases and J 1 base; nucleotides not matched to a gene: 9. The CDR3 totals 16 residues. CDR1 and CDR2 (germline): MDHEN, SYDVKM. The CDR3: CASSSNPDRVQETQYF. The CDR3 nucleotides read TGTGCCAGCAGTTCCAACCCTGACAGGGTCCAAGAGACCCAGTACTTC.

This chain uses TRBV6-1 with TRBJ2-2; D possibly corresponds to TRBD2 (5 bases). Trimming took off 4 bases at V and 5 bases at J, with 17 bases between the two ends. Germline-derived CDR1 and CDR2 are MNHNS and SASEGT. The CDR3 runs to 16 residues. The CDR3 region has the DNA TGTGCCAGCAGTGGCCACCTCCGGGGAACAACCGGGGAGCTGTTTTTT. Translated: CASSGHLRGTTGELFF.

The rearrangement links TRBV9 to TRBJ2-5; 8 bases align to TRBD2. V shed 4 bases and J 5 bases; nucleotides not matched to a gene: 7. From germline, CDR1 is SGDLS and CDR2 YYNGEE. CDR3 length: 14 amino acids. The CDR3 coding sequence is TGTGCCAGCAGCACCGACACGGGAGGGGAGACCCAGTACTTC. Its protein is CASSTDTGGETQYF.

The chain recombines TRBV11-1 with TRBJ1-5; D may be TRBD1 (6 bases). V gave up 6 bases and J gave up 4 bases, with 10 bases separating them. This CDR3 is built from 13 residues. The germline gives CDR1 SGHAT, CDR2 FQDESV (reference sequence). In DNA, the CDR3 is TGTGCCAGCAGTTCACAGGGAAATCAGCCCCAGCATTTT. It codes for CASSSQGNQPQHF.

J is TRBJ2-7 and V is TRBV27; TRBD1 is a possible D gene (6 bases). Trimming stripped 5 bases from V and 3 bases from J, with 14 bases between. The germline V gene has CDR1 MNHEY and CDR2 SMNVEV (reference sequence). The CDR3 spans 14 residues. CDR3 protein: CASSPDEGVYEQYF. CDR3 coding DNA: TGTGCCAGCAGTCCCGATGAGGGGGTCTACGAGCAGTACTTC.

The table lists this clone with a few counts. The chain uses TRBV7-2 and TRBJ2-7, with 9 bases matching TRBD1. Germline-derived CDR1 and CDR2 are SGHTA and FQGNSA. V was clipped by 3 bases and J by 2 bases; unmatched bases: 2. The CDR3 has 14 residues. In DNA, the CDR3 is TGTGCCAGCAGCTTGACAGGGGGAACCTACGAGCAGTACTTC. This gives the protein CASSLTGGTYEQYF.

The chain is built from TRBV21-1 and TRBJ2-2; TRBD1, the table's D call, lacks a check against the DNA. TRBV21-1 constitutes a pseudogene. This CDR3 has 20 residues. As DNA, the CDR3 is TGTGCCAGCAGCAAAGAGAGTACAGGGGGTATGGGGCATCACACCGGGGAGCTGTTTTTT. Amino acids: CASSKESTGGMGHHTGELFF.

The V gene is TRBV6-1, the J gene TRBJ2-3, with 15 bases aligning to TRBD2. The V segment lost 0 bases and the J segment 6 bases; nucleotides outside the gene matches: 7. The CDR3 has 18 residues. Germline CDR1 is MNHNS and CDR2 is SASEGT. In nucleotides, the CDR3 is TGTGCCAGCAGTGAAGCGCGGGGGACTAGCGGGAGGTTTGATACGCAGTATTTT. Translated: CASSEARGTSGRFDTQYF.

The V call is TRBV3-1 (or the pseudogene TRBV3-2), the J call TRBJ2-1, with 10 positions matching TRBD1. Germline assignment: CDR1 LGHDT and CDR2 YNNKEL (reference sequence). The CDR3 is 13 amino acids. Trimming cost V 4 bases and J 8 bases; bases outside gene matches: 2. CDR3 loop: CASSLGTGDEQFF. The CDR3 region has the DNA TGTGCCAGCAGCCTCGGGACAGGGGATGAGCAGTTCTTC.

The V and J genes are TRBV27 and TRBJ2-1, with 12 bases that match TRBD1. Trimming took 6 bases from V and 6 from J; bases not matched to a gene: 6. Germline V gene data show CDR1 as MNHEY and CDR2 as SMNVEV (reference sequence). The CDR3 runs to 15 residues. In DNA, the CDR3 is TGTGCCAGCAGCCGGGGACAGGGGGCTTTCAATGAGCAGTTCTTC. This translates into CASSRGQGAFNEQFF.

J is TRBJ2-7 and V is TRBV2; 7 positions match TRBD2. This CDR3 comprises 14 residues. The V segment lost 8 bases and the J segment 1 base; nucleotides outside the gene matches: 8. The germline gives CDR1 SNHLY, CDR2 FYNNEI. CDR3 in amino acids: CASLKRESSYEQYF. The DNA for the CDR3 is TGTGCCAGCCTTAAGCGGGAAAGTTCCTACGAGCAGTACTTC.

This chain connects TRBV6-6 to TRBJ2-2; 12 bases align to TRBD2. Germline assignment: CDR1 MNHNY and CDR2 SVGAGI (reference sequence). The CDR3 length is 15 residues. V gave up 6 bases and J gave up 7 bases; unmatched junction bases: 6. The CDR3 nucleotides are TGTGCCAGCAGACAGACTAGCGGGAGCATCGGGGAGCTGTTTTTT. It is translated as CASRQTSGSIGELFF.

The V and J genes are TRBV19 and TRBJ2-3; 9 nucleotides line up with TRBD1. Germline V gene data show CDR1 as LNHDA and CDR2 as SQIVND (reference sequence). V lost 0 bases, J lost 0 bases, and 7 bases stayed unmatched. The CDR3 extends over 18 amino acids. In nucleotides, the CDR3 is TGTGCCAGTAGTATAGACCTGGGACAGGGACCTAGCACAGATACGCAGTATTTT. Translation gives CASSIDLGQGPSTDTQYF.

The count of this clone is one. This chain connects TRBV7-2 to TRBJ2-2, with 10 positions matching TRBD2. The V segment lost 2 bases and the J segment 0 bases; nucleotides outside the gene matches: 6. The CDR3 runs to 18 residues. From germline, CDR1 is SGHTA and CDR2 FQGNSA. The CDR3 DNA is TGTGCCAGCAGCTTAAGCCTAGCGGGAGCGGCGAACACCGGGGAGCTGTTTTTT. It encodes CASSLSLAGAANTGELFF.

Only one count was recorded for this clone. The chain links TRBV28 to TRBJ2-1; 7 positions agree with TRBD2. J was trimmed by 7 bases and V by 2 bases; bases with no gene match: 5. Germline V gene sequence: CDR1 MDHEN, CDR2 SYDVKM. The CDR3 spans 14 residues. The CDR3 nucleotides read TGTGCCAGCAGTTTACGGCGGGAGAGGAATGAGCAGTTCTTC. As protein: CASSLRRERNEQFF. Complete variable domain (other parts from reference TRBV28 and TRBJ2-1): DVKVTQSSRYLVKRTGEKVFLECVQDMDHENMFWYRQDPGLGLRLIYFSYDVKMKEKGDIPEGYSVSREKKERFSLILESASTNQTSMYLCASSLRRERNEQFFGPGTRLTVL.

This clone was seen more than once but under ten times. The V call is TRBV4-1, the J call TRBJ2-5; D remains ambiguous. Trimming stripped 1 base from V and 2 bases from J, with 11 bases between. Per germline, CDR1 MGHRA and CDR2 YSYEKL. The CDR3 is 15 amino acids. CDR3 amino acids: CASSQVGSAQETQYF. The DNA of the CDR3 is TGCGCCAGCAGCCAAGTCGGGTCAGCGCAAGAGACCCAGTACTTC.

The gene calls are TRBV19 and TRBJ2-2, with TRBD1 matching 9 bases. The germline gives CDR1 LNHDA, CDR2 SQIVND (reference sequence). Trimming cost V 5 bases and J 0 bases; bases outside gene matches: 1. The CDR3 spans 15 residues. The CDR3 bases are TGTGCCAGTAGTTGGACAGGGGCGAACACCGGGGAGCTGTTTTTT. This translates into CASSWTGANTGELFF.

The gene calls are TRBV4-1 and TRBJ2-5, with D possibly TRBD1 on 5 matching bases. This CDR3 has 16 amino acids. V was trimmed by 1 base and J by 0 bases, leaving 12 bases between them. Germline V gene lookup returns CDR1 MGHRA and CDR2 YSYEKL. In DNA, the CDR3 is TGCGCCAGCAGCCAAGTTCAGGGCGAGTACCAAGAGACCCAGTACTTC. It encodes CASSQVQGEYQETQYF.